The 17 T cell receptor beta chains below all came from one sample that was sequenced in a study of blood T cell repertoires in COVID-19. Produced via immunoSEQ multiplex PCR; TCRdb's table is partial and in-frame only. The sample has 110,000 to 150,000 clones; around 90% are singletons. The sequenced material came from peripheral blood. The receptor set was obtained from a woman aged 80 or over with acute or convalescent COVID-19.

The chain uses TRBV7-9 and TRBJ1-3; D call uncertain. This CDR3 contains 19 residues. V dropped 4 bases and J dropped 0 bases, with 22 bases sitting between them. Germline CDR1 reads SEHNR; CDR2 reads FQNEAQ (reference sequence). CDR3 coding DNA: TGTGCCAGCAGCTCCCCGGCAGCGGCTAGTTCCCTCTCTGGAAACACCATATATTTT. Translating gives CASSSPAAASSLSGNTIYF.

Worth noting for this clone: An end of the junction does not agree with germline; a read error may underlie this. This chain connects TRBV10-3 to TRBJ1-1; D unresolved. Germline assignment: CDR1 ENHRY and CDR2 SYGVKD. The CDR3 runs to 13 residues. This CDR3 is CAIRGTPNSEAFF. In nucleotides, the CDR3 is TGTGCCATCAGGGGCACCCCGAACAGTGAAGCTTTCTTT.

V usage is TRBV6-5 and J usage is TRBJ2-1; maybe TRBD1 (6 bases). The CDR3 has 16 residues. Germline loops: CDR1 MNHEY, CDR2 SVGAGI. Trimming left V 1 base short and J 2 bases short, with 12 bases between. The CDR3, as DNA: TGTGCCAGCAGTTACTACGGCAGGGGAACCTACAATGAGCAGTTCTTC. This codes for CASSYYGRGTYNEQFF.

The chain has TRBV3-1 (or the pseudogene TRBV3-2) and TRBJ1-4, with a tentative D call TRBD1 (5 bases). The CDR3 length is 15 residues. The V gene lost 1 base and the J gene lost 5 bases, with 11 bases spanning the gap. CDR1 and CDR2 (germline): LGHDT, YNNKEL (reference sequence). CDR3 nucleotides: TGTGCCAGCAGCCAAGGGGGCGCGGGAAATGAAAAACTGTTTTTT. Its protein product is CASSQGGAGNEKLFF.

The V gene is TRBV7-9, the J gene TRBJ1-5; 8 bases are a match to TRBD1. After removal of 5 bases from V and 7 bases from J, the junction contained 13 bases not matched to a gene. Looked up from germline, CDR1 is SEHNR and CDR2 is FQNEAQ (reference sequence). The CDR3 totals 16 residues. The CDR3 DNA reads as TGTGCCAGCAGCGCCTTAGGTCAGGGGGCGCGGCAGCCCCAGCATTTT. This translates into CASSALGQGARQPQHF.

J is TRBJ1-4 and V is TRBV3-1 (or the pseudogene TRBV3-2), with 9 bases identical to TRBD1. The ends lost 5 bases at V and 8 bases at J; junction bases unmatched: 6. Per germline, CDR1 LGHDT and CDR2 YNNKEL (reference sequence). The CDR3 length is 14 residues. Written as DNA, the CDR3 is TGTGCCAGCAGCGTAACAGGGGGCCACGAAAAACTGTTTTTT. This codes for CASSVTGGHEKLFF.

This clone was recorded a few times. The CDR3 loop is CASSEQLQGNSPLHF. For the CDR3, the DNA is TGTGCCAGCAGTGAGCAGCTACAGGGGAATTCACCCCTCCACTTT. The chain uses TRBV6-2 or TRBV6-3 and TRBJ1-6, with TRBD1 matching over 7 bases. V lost 5 bases, J lost 7 bases, and 8 bases stayed unmatched. Germline CDR1 MNHEY, CDR2 SVGEGT. The CDR3 covers 15 residues.

This clone was seen just once. V gene TRBV5-1 combines with J gene TRBJ1-5, with 7 bases identical to TRBD1. With 4 bases clipped from V and 4 bases from J, the junction kept 5 bases outside the gene matches. Germline lookup yields CDR1 SGHRS and CDR2 YFSETQ. The CDR3 runs 14 residues. The CDR3 loop reads CASSPTGVNQPQHF. The DNA for the CDR3 is TGCGCCAGCAGCCCTACAGGGGTAAATCAGCCCCAGCATTTT.

This chain joins TRBV7-2 and TRBJ2-6; D perhaps matches TRBD2 (5 bases). V was cut by 7 bases and J by 2 bases, with 18 bases left in between. This CDR3 has 17 residues. Germline values: CDR1 SGHTA, CDR2 FQGNSA. Here the CDR3 DNA reads TGTGCCAGCACCGTATTCACCGGGGTACCTGGGGCCAACGTCCTGACTTTC. This encodes CASTVFTGVPGANVLTF.

The chain recombines TRBV3-1 (or the pseudogene TRBV3-2) with TRBJ1-3, with D unclear. V dropped 4 bases and J dropped 0 bases, with 7 bases sitting between them. The CDR3 loop spans 14 amino acids. In germline, CDR1 is LGHDT, CDR2 YNNKEL (reference sequence). CDR3 amino acids: CASSPRGSGNTIYF. The CDR3 DNA sequence: TGTGCCAGCAGCCCTCGGGGCTCTGGAAACACCATATATTTT.

The V gene is TRBV18, the J gene TRBJ2-1; tentatively, D is TRBD1 (6 bases). Trimming took off 3 bases at V and 5 bases at J, with 17 bases between the two ends. Germline assignment: CDR1 KGHSH and CDR2 LQKENI. The CDR3 covers 16 residues. CDR3 DNA: TGTGCCAGCTCACCTGGACAGCCAGGGGCTAACAATGAGCAGTTCTTC. Translation gives CASSPGQPGANNEQFF.

The chain is built from TRBV4-1 and TRBJ1-2; possibly TRBD1 for D (6 bases). CDR3 length: 16 amino acids. Germline V lookup: CDR1 MGHRA, CDR2 YSYEKL. Trimming stripped 1 base from V and 4 bases from J, with 16 bases between. This chain's CDR3 is CASSQGGGGTSYGYTF. The CDR3 coding sequence is TGCGCCAGCAGCCAAGGGGGAGGGGGTACCTCCTATGGCTACACCTTC.

This rearrangement joins TRBV2 to TRBJ2-3; TRBD2 aligns across 10 bases. V trimming: 6 bases; J trimming: 4 bases; junction bases outside the gene matches: 1. This CDR3 comprises 13 residues. CDR1 and CDR2 (germline): SNHLY, FYNNEI. The CDR3 bases are TGTGCCAGCAGGGGGACTAGCGCAGATACGCAGTATTTT. Protein product: CASRGTSADTQYF.

The J gene is TRBJ1-1, the V gene TRBV5-4; 10 bases agree with TRBD1. Germline CDR1 SGHNT, CDR2 YYREEE (reference sequence). CDR3 length equals 16 residues. V shed 4 bases, J shed 1 base, and the junction held 7 bases outside the gene matches. Here the CDR3 reads CASSPRDRGSNTEAFF. In DNA form, the CDR3 reads TGTGCCAGCAGCCCTCGGGACAGGGGATCGAACACTGAAGCTTTCTTT.

The chain is built from TRBV6-5 and TRBJ2-7, with 8 bases lining up with TRBD1. Per germline, CDR1 MNHEY and CDR2 SVGAGI. V lost 6 bases, J lost 3 bases, and 4 bases stayed unmatched. The CDR3 contains 13 residues. This CDR3 reads CASRPTGGYEQYF. CDR3 nucleotides: TGTGCCAGCAGACCTACAGGGGGCTACGAGCAGTACTTC.

This chain uses TRBV19 with TRBJ1-2, with D possibly matching TRBD1 (5 bases). The CDR3 spans 15 residues. Germline V lookup: CDR1 LNHDA, CDR2 SQIVND (reference sequence). V lost 7 bases to trimming and J lost 4 bases, with 19 bases between them. CDR3 loop: CASITTQGLPYGYTF. CDR3 DNA: TGTGCCAGTATCACTACCCAGGGATTGCCCTATGGCTACACCTTC.

The chain joins TRBV5-1 to TRBJ1-4; no clear D. Germline V CDR1 and CDR2: SGHRS, YFSETQ. This CDR3 has 15 residues. V was trimmed by 0 bases and J by 0 bases, leaving 6 bases between them. CDR3 sequence reads: CASSLAPPTNEKLFF. DNA of the CDR3: TGCGCCAGCAGCTTGGCCCCTCCAACTAATGAAAAACTGTTTTTT. Combining the CDR3 with reference TRBV5-1 and TRBJ1-4 gives the whole variable domain KAGVTQTPRYLIKTRGQQVTLSCSPISGHRSVSWYQQTPGQGLQFLFEYFSETQRNKGNFPGRFSGRQFSNSRSEMNVSTLELGDSALYLCASSLAPPTNEKLFFGSGTQLSVL.